This TCR beta chain was sequenced in a study of identical twins. Overall study results and limits: Fewer insertions marked abundant cord blood beta clonotypes; young adult naive trended weakly, memory not at all. Twin sharing of out-of-frame TCR alpha was underestimated by models in monozygotic pairs.

Every donor was a healthy Caucasian. CDR1 is SSHAT, CDR2 FNYEAQ, per germline (reference sequence). There are 17 residues in the CDR3. In its sample, this clonotype was seen a few times. Its antigen is not known. The junction departs from germline at one end; a sequencing error may be responsible. MiXCR was run by TCRdb on the 5' RACE reads, yielding one entry per CDR3 protein. The sample records under 300,000 distinct CDR3 sequences, roughly 13% being singletons. This same sample was also part of a study on yellow fever vaccine responses in identical twins.

The rearrangement uses TRBV7-7 and TRBJ2-2; TRBD2 matches 10 bases. This sequence was found in a woman aged 18-29 years in good health. Material for sequencing was memory (CD45RO+) T cells sorted from blood. The CDR3 sequence: CASSLMSGGAATGELFF. DNA for the CDR3: TGTGCTAGCAGCTTAATGAGCGGGGGGGCAGCGACCGGGGAGCTGTTTTTT.